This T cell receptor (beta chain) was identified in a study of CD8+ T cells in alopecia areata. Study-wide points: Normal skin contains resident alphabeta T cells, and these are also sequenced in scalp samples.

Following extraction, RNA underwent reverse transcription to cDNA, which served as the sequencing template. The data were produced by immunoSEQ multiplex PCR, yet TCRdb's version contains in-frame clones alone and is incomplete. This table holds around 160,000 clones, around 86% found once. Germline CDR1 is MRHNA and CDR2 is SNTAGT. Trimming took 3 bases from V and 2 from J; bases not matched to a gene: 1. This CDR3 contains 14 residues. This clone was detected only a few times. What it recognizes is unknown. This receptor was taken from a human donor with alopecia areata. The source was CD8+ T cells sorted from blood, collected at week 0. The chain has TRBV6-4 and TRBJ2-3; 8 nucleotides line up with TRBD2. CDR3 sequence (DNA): TGTGCCAGCAGTGAGGGACTAGACACAGATACGCAGTATTTT. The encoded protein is CASSEGLDTDTQYF.